This is a list of T cell receptor beta chains from one sample in a study of cytomegalovirus exposure and HLA in healthy donors. TCRdb's table, derived via immunoSEQ multiplex PCR, lists solely in-frame clones and lacks some. The sample lists 200,000 to 250,000 clones, around 80% seen once, with over 5% in the top ten. Sequenced: PBMCs. The origin of the receptors is a woman in her forties in good health and CMV-seropositive. Both conserved end residues are part of each CDR3. A D gene is named only where the DNA matches it firmly. Some rows mark clone size as missing; the rest say once, few, many or name a class of expanded clone.

D gene: NA; J gene: TRBJ2-1; clone size: NA; V gene: TRBV30; CDR3 DNA: TGTGCCTGGAGTGTTAGTTCAGGAGAGCAGTTCTTC; CDR3 protein: CAWSVSSGEQFF
D gene: TRBD1; J gene: TRBJ1-2; clone size: few; V gene: TRBV30; CDR3 DNA: TGTGCCTGGAAGAAGGACAGGGGGGACTATGGCTACACCTTC; CDR3 protein: CAWKKDRGDYGYTF
D gene: NA; J gene: TRBJ2-7; clone size: few; V gene: TRBV5-1; CDR3 DNA: TGCGCCAGCAGCTCCAGGGGTTACGAGCAGTACTTC; CDR3 protein: CASSSRGYEQYF
D gene: NA; J gene: TRBJ2-5; clone size: NA; V gene: TRBV5-8; CDR3 DNA: TGTGCCAGCAGCTTGTCAAGAGGGCTAGGGGGAGAGACCCAGTACTTC; CDR3 protein: CASSLSRGLGGETQYF
D gene: TRBD1; J gene: TRBJ2-7; clone size: NA; V gene: TRBV6-5; CDR3 DNA: TGTGCCAGCAGTTACTCCGGGACAGGACTCTACGAGCAGTACTTC; CDR3 protein: CASSYSGTGLYEQYF
D gene: NA; J gene: TRBJ1-2; clone size: few; V gene: TRBV5-6; CDR3 DNA: TGTGCCAGCGAACGGAGAAACTATGGCTACACCTTC; CDR3 protein: CASERRNYGYTF
D gene: TRBD2; J gene: TRBJ2-1; clone size: NA; V gene: TRBV6-5; CDR3 DNA: TGTGCCAGCGTAGCGGGAAATGAGCAGTTCTTC; CDR3 protein: CASVAGNEQFF
D gene: NA; J gene: TRBJ1-2; clone size: NA; V gene: TRBV19; CDR3 DNA: TGTGCCAGTAGTCCCACAGGGTGGGACTATGGCTACACCTTC; CDR3 protein: CASSPTGWDYGYTF
D gene: TRBD1; J gene: TRBJ2-5; clone size: NA; V gene: TRBV14; CDR3 DNA: TGTGCCAGCAGCCAAGGGACAGGGGCAGGGGAGACCCAGTACTTC; CDR3 protein: CASSQGTGAGETQYF
D gene: NA; J gene: TRBJ2-7; clone size: few; V gene: TRBV30; CDR3 DNA: TGTGCCTGGAGTGTCAAATACGAGCAGTACTTC; CDR3 protein: CAWSVKYEQYF
D gene: NA; J gene: TRBJ1-2; clone size: NA; V gene: TRBV7-2; CDR3 DNA: TGTGCCAGCAGCGGCAGCCCCGAGGGGGTCCGTGGCTACACCTTC; CDR3 protein: CASSGSPEGVRGYTF
D gene: TRBD1; J gene: TRBJ2-7; clone size: NA; V gene: TRBV7-2; CDR3 DNA: TGTGCCAGCAGCTTCTCGACAGGGGCCTACGAGCAGTACTTC; CDR3 protein: CASSFSTGAYEQYF
D gene: TRBD1; J gene: TRBJ2-7; clone size: NA; V gene: TRBV7-9; CDR3 DNA: TGTTCCAGCAGCTTCGGGACAGCATACGAGCAGTACTTC; CDR3 protein: CSSSFGTAYEQYF
D gene: TRBD1; J gene: TRBJ1-6; clone size: NA; V gene: TRBV6-5; CDR3 DNA: TGTGCCAGCAGGACGACAGGGGGATCACCCCTCCACTTT; CDR3 protein: CASRTTGGSPLHF
D gene: TRBD1; J gene: TRBJ2-3; clone size: NA; V gene: TRBV14; CDR3 DNA: TGTGCCAGCAGCCAATATTCAGGACAGGGTCGCTTGCAGTATTTT; CDR3 protein: CASSQYSGQGRLQYF
D gene: NA; J gene: TRBJ1-1; clone size: NA; V gene: TRBV6-4; CDR3 DNA: TGTGCCAGCAGTGTCTACTTGAACACTGAAGCTTTCTTT; CDR3 protein: CASSVYLNTEAFF
D gene: NA; J gene: TRBJ1-3; clone size: once; V gene: TRBV5-4; CDR3 DNA: TGTGCCTGGAGTCGGGGAGATGTAGCTGGAAACACCATATATTTT; CDR3 protein: CAWSRGDVAGNTIYF
D gene: TRBD2; J gene: TRBJ2-5; clone size: NA; V gene: TRBV5-4; CDR3 DNA: TGTGCCAGCAGCTTGGCCGGACTAGCGGGGGGGTACTTC; CDR3 protein: CASSLAGLAGGYF
D gene: TRBD1; J gene: TRBJ2-5; clone size: NA; V gene: TRBV11-2; CDR3 DNA: TGTGCCAGCAGCTACGTTATTGGACAGGGTGAGCGAGAGACCCAGTACTTC; CDR3 protein: CASSYVIGQGERETQYF
D gene: TRBD2; J gene: TRBJ2-3; clone size: NA; V gene: TRBV2; CDR3 DNA: TGTGCCAGCAGTGAGGCGGGGGTGACTAGCACAGATACGCAGTATTTT; CDR3 protein: CASSEAGVTSTDTQYF
D gene: TRBD2; J gene: TRBJ2-1; clone size: NA; V gene: TRBV11-2; CDR3 DNA: TGTGCCAGCAGCTTAGTGGCTAGCGGGAGCGTATTGAATGAGCAGTTCTTC; CDR3 protein: CASSLVASGSVLNEQFF
D gene: NA; J gene: TRBJ2-7; clone size: NA; V gene: TRBV4-1; CDR3 DNA: TGCGCCAGCAGCCAAGATCCCAGGTCCTACGAGCAGTACTTC; CDR3 protein: CASSQDPRSYEQYF
D gene: NA; J gene: TRBJ1-2; clone size: NA; V gene: TRBV15; CDR3 DNA: TGTGCCACCAGCAGAGGACCTAACCGACAGGCCTATGGCTACACCTTC; CDR3 protein: CATSRGPNRQAYGYTF
D gene: TRBD2; J gene: TRBJ2-7; clone size: NA; V gene: TRBV7-2; CDR3 DNA: TGTGCCAGCAGCTTGGTTAAGGGGAGGGCCACCGAGCAGTACTTC; CDR3 protein: CASSLVKGRATEQYF
D gene: TRBD1; J gene: TRBJ1-1; clone size: NA; V gene: TRBV30; CDR3 DNA: TGTGCCTGGACCAGACAGGGCTACATGAACACTGAAGCTTTCTTT; CDR3 protein: CAWTRQGYMNTEAFF
D gene: NA; J gene: TRBJ1-2; clone size: NA; V gene: TRBV19; CDR3 DNA: TGTGCCAGTAGTATCGGGAGTTACTACGGCTACACCTTC; CDR3 protein: CASSIGSYYGYTF
D gene: TRBD1; J gene: TRBJ2-7; clone size: NA; V gene: TRBV4-3; CDR3 DNA: TGCGCCAGCAGCCAAGTGAATTCTCGCTCAGGGGGCATCCTCTACGAGCAGTACTTC; CDR3 protein: CASSQVNSRSGGILYEQYF
D gene: TRBD1; J gene: TRBJ1-2; clone size: NA; V gene: TRBV6-1; CDR3 DNA: TGTGCCAGCAGTGCCACAGGGGACTATGGCTACACCTTC; CDR3 protein: CASSATGDYGYTF
D gene: TRBD1; J gene: TRBJ2-7; clone size: NA; V gene: TRBV9; CDR3 DNA: TGTGCCAGCAAAGGGGGCTGGCCGGTCTCCTACGAGCAGTACTTC; CDR3 protein: CASKGGWPVSYEQYF
D gene: TRBD1; J gene: TRBJ1-1; clone size: NA; V gene: TRBV18; CDR3 DNA: TGTGCCAGCTCACCAAGACGTTCCGGACAGGGGTCTGAAGCTTTCTTT; CDR3 protein: CASSPRRSGQGSEAFF
D gene: NA; J gene: TRBJ1-1; clone size: NA; V gene: TRBV29-1; CDR3 DNA: TGCACTGACCCGGGTGCAACTTTCTTT; CDR3 protein: CTDPGATFF
D gene: TRBD1; J gene: TRBJ2-2; clone size: NA; V gene: TRBV4-3; CDR3 DNA: TGCGCCAGCAGCCCAAGGGGGCCCGGGGCCCGGGACACCGGGGAGCTGTTTTTT; CDR3 protein: CASSPRGPGARDTGELFF
D gene: NA; J gene: TRBJ1-4; clone size: NA; V gene: TRBV6-1; CDR3 DNA: TGTGCCAGCAGTGACGACAGGTATTCTGAAAAACTGTTTTTT; CDR3 protein: CASSDDRYSEKLFF
D gene: TRBD1; J gene: TRBJ1-3; clone size: NA; V gene: TRBV25-1; CDR3 DNA: TGTGCCAGCAGTGAACCAGGGGGGTCTGGAAACACCATATATTTT; CDR3 protein: CASSEPGGSGNTIYF
D gene: NA; J gene: TRBJ2-2; clone size: once; V gene: TRBV5-1; CDR3 DNA: TGCGCCAGCAGGACGGGGACGAACACCGGGGAGCTGTTTTTT; CDR3 protein: CASRTGTNTGELFF
D gene: TRBD1; J gene: TRBJ1-2; clone size: NA; V gene: TRBV5-4; CDR3 DNA: TGTGCCAGCAGCCTCCGGACAGGCGACTACACCTTC; CDR3 protein: CASSLRTGDYTF
D gene: NA; J gene: TRBJ2-3; clone size: once; V gene: TRBV19; CDR3 DNA: TGTGCCAGTAGTATAGGGGACTCACGCACAGATACGCAGTATTTT; CDR3 protein: CASSIGDSRTDTQYF
D gene: NA; J gene: TRBJ1-1; clone size: NA; V gene: TRBV27; CDR3 DNA: TGTGCCAGCAGTTCGATCCAGACAGGTTACACTGAAGCTTTCTTT; CDR3 protein: CASSSIQTGYTEAFF
D gene: TRBD1; J gene: TRBJ1-1; clone size: NA; V gene: TRBV19; CDR3 DNA: TGTGCCAGTAGTAAACCGGACAGGGTGAACACTGAAGCTTTCTTT; CDR3 protein: CASSKPDRVNTEAFF
D gene: NA; J gene: TRBJ1-3; clone size: NA; V gene: TRBV21-1; CDR3 DNA: TGTGCCAGCACCCGAGGTCCGGGGATCCCAAGGTTT; CDR3 protein: CASTRGPGIPRF
D gene: TRBD1; J gene: TRBJ2-7; clone size: NA; V gene: TRBV19; CDR3 DNA: TGTGCCAGTAGTATTCTGAGCGGACAGGCGCCCTACGAGCAGTACTTC; CDR3 protein: CASSILSGQAPYEQYF
D gene: NA; J gene: TRBJ2-1; clone size: NA; V gene: TRBV27; CDR3 DNA: TGTGCCAGCAGTTTAGCGGGGCGGAGTCGTAGTGAGCAGTTCTTC; CDR3 protein: CASSLAGRSRSEQFF
D gene: NA; J gene: TRBJ2-1; clone size: NA; V gene: TRBV18; CDR3 DNA: TGTGCCAGCTCACCACCGGTGCGAAATGAGCAGTTCTTC; CDR3 protein: CASSPPVRNEQFF
D gene: NA; J gene: TRBJ1-2; clone size: NA; V gene: TRBV20-1; CDR3 DNA: TGCAGTGCGAGGCTTAACTACACCTTC; CDR3 protein: CSARLNYTF
D gene: TRBD1; J gene: TRBJ1-2; clone size: NA; V gene: TRBV7-6; CDR3 DNA: TGTGCCAGCAGCTCCCGACAGGGGGTCGACATTAACTATGGCTACACCTTC; CDR3 protein: CASSSRQGVDINYGYTF
D gene: TRBD2; J gene: TRBJ2-1; clone size: NA; V gene: TRBV7-2; CDR3 DNA: TGTGCCAGCAGCAGTAGCGGGGGCGCGTACAATGAGCAGTTCTTC; CDR3 protein: CASSSSGGAYNEQFF
D gene: NA; J gene: TRBJ1-6; clone size: NA; V gene: TRBV10-3; CDR3 DNA: TGTGCCATCAGTGAGTCGATGCAGGGAACGTATAATTCACCCCTCCACTTT; CDR3 protein: CAISESMQGTYNSPLHF
D gene: TRBD1; J gene: TRBJ2-5; clone size: NA; V gene: TRBV5-1; CDR3 DNA: TGCGCCAGCAGCTGGACAGGGGATGAGACCCAGTACTTC; CDR3 protein: CASSWTGDETQYF
D gene: TRBD1; J gene: TRBJ2-2; clone size: NA; V gene: TRBV19; CDR3 DNA: TGTGCCACAAGACTGGGGACAGGCACCAGGGAGCTGTTTTTT; CDR3 protein: CATRLGTGTRELFF
D gene: NA; J gene: TRBJ1-2; clone size: NA; V gene: TRBV7-9; CDR3 DNA: TGTGCCAGCAGTCCAGCGGGAGCGCCCTATGGCTACACCTTC; CDR3 protein: CASSPAGAPYGYTF
D gene: NA; J gene: TRBJ2-7; clone size: NA; V gene: TRBV5-1; CDR3 DNA: TGCGCCAGCCAAGACCCGGGGAGCGTTGGCGAGCAGTACTTC; CDR3 protein: CASQDPGSVGEQYF
D gene: TRBD2; J gene: TRBJ2-3; clone size: NA; V gene: TRBV19; CDR3 DNA: TGTGCCAGTAGTACCGGGACTAGCGGCACAGATACGCAGTATTTT; CDR3 protein: CASSTGTSGTDTQYF
D gene: NA; J gene: TRBJ1-1; clone size: NA; V gene: TRBV9; CDR3 DNA: TGTGCCAGCAGCGTAGCGGGGGAAACTGAAGCTTTCTTT; CDR3 protein: CASSVAGETEAFF
D gene: NA; J gene: TRBJ2-2; clone size: NA; V gene: TRBV7-9; CDR3 DNA: TGTGCCAGCAGCCCCTTTGACACCGGGGAGCTGTTTTTT; CDR3 protein: CASSPFDTGELFF
D gene: NA; J gene: TRBJ2-3; clone size: NA; V gene: TRBV19; CDR3 DNA: TGTGCCAGTAGTACCATTTCTCAGGGGAATACGCAGTATTTT; CDR3 protein: CASSTISQGNTQYF